A selection of T cell receptor beta chains follows, all from one sample in a study of human T cells and chemical hapten exposure. MiXCR was run by TCRdb on the RACE reads, yielding one entry per CDR3 protein. The table includes about 80,000 distinct CDR3 sequences, around 7% detected once. Specimen: whole blood, collected in connection with sensitization to the hapten diphenylcyclopropenone (DPC). These receptors originate from a woman in her twenties or thirties with alopecia areata. Some clones in this sample may be carry-over from other donors' samples. Each CDR3 is given with its conserved first and last residue. The order of the fields is D gene, clone size, CDR3 length, V gene, J gene, CDR3 DNA, CDR3 protein. D genes are given only for firm matches. The listing skips clone size in some rows; elsewhere it reads once, few, many or a size class.

NA	few	17	TRBV6-6	TRBJ1-1	TGTGCCAGCAGAGCCCTTCGGGACCTAGGGATGAACACTGAAGCTTTCTTT	CASRALRDLGMNTEAFF
TRBD1	many	16	TRBV5-4	TRBJ2-3	TGTGCCAGCCACCATCTGGGCAGGGGGCACACAGATACGCAGTATTTT	CASHHLGRGHTDTQYF
NA	many	14	TRBV5-1	TRBJ1-3	TGCGCCAGCAGCTTGGGAAGGGAAGGAAACACCATATATTTT	CASSLGREGNTIYF
TRBD1	NA	16	TRBV12-3/TRBV12-4	TRBJ1-1	TGTGCCAGCACCACAAACCCTGGGACAGGGAACACTGAAGCTTTCTTT	CASTTNPGTGNTEAFF
NA	few	14	TRBV5-5	TRBJ2-2	TGTGCCAGCAGCTTGGCGTGGAACACCGGGGAGCTGTTTTTT	CASSLAWNTGELFF
NA	NA	10	TRBV11-3	TRBJ1-1	TGTGCCAGTACGGGCTTTGAAGCTTTCTTT	CASTGFEAFF
NA	many	14	TRBV10-3	TRBJ2-5	TGTGCCACCGAAGAAGGGGAACACCGGGAGACCCAGTACTTC	CATEEGEHRETQYF
NA	many	14	TRBV20-1	TRBJ1-2	TGCAGTGCTAGAGTTCAAGGGAGGGATCGCGGCTACACCTTC	CSARVQGRDRGYTF
TRBD1	many	15	TRBV29-1	TRBJ2-7	TGCAGCGTTGGAAGGGGGCCTGCCCACTCCTACGAGCAGTACTTC	CSVGRGPAHSYEQYF
TRBD1	NA	16	TRBV12-3/TRBV12-4	TRBJ2-1	TGTGCCAGCAGTTTCCCTCGGGGACAGGGAGGGTATGAGCAGTTCTTC	CASSFPRGQGGYEQFF
NA	few	16	TRBV20-1	TRBJ1-4	TGCAGTGCTAGAGACTTCCGCCGGGACATTGGTGAAAAACTGTTTTTT	CSARDFRRDIGEKLFF
TRBD2	NA	17	TRBV20-1	TRBJ2-3	TGCAGTGCGCGCAAGGGGGGGTCTAGCGGGGGCCGAGATACGCAGTATTTT	CSARKGGSSGGRDTQYF
NA	few	14	TRBV2	TRBJ1-2	TGTGCCAGCAGTGCAAGACGGGAGGCCTATGGCTACACCTTC	CASSARREAYGYTF
NA	few	13	TRBV19	TRBJ1-2	TGTGCCAGTAGAGATAACGGGGCAGGAGGCTACACCTTC	CASRDNGAGGYTF
NA	few	15	TRBV3-1	TRBJ1-2	TGTGCCAGCAGCCAAGCGGGAGACTGCGGCTATGGCTACACCTTC	CASSQAGDCGYGYTF
TRBD2	many	17	TRBV12-3/TRBV12-4	TRBJ2-3	TGTGCCAGCAGTTTATCGGCTAGCGGGGGAAGCACAGATACGCAGTATTTT	CASSLSASGGSTDTQYF
TRBD2	many	14	TRBV19	TRBJ2-1	TGTGCCAGTAGTATTTTTTCTAGCGGGAGGGAGCAGTTCTTC	CASSIFSSGREQFF
NA	NA	14	TRBV5-1	TRBJ2-2	TGCGCCAGCAGCTTGGGGACGAACACCGGGGAGCTGTTTTTT	CASSLGTNTGELFF
NA	few	15	TRBV6-1	TRBJ2-4	TGTGCCAGCACCAACGGGGGGCTGTCGGGAAACATTCAGTACTTC	CASTNGGLSGNIQYF
NA	many	13	TRBV28	TRBJ2-1	TGTGCCAGCAGTTTATTCCGGGGGAATGAGCAGTTCTTC	CASSLFRGNEQFF
TRBD2	few	15	TRBV30	TRBJ2-7	TGTGCCTGGAGTCGCGGGGGGGCTATCTCCTACGAGCAGTACTTC	CAWSRGGAISYEQYF
NA	many	13	TRBV6-2/TRBV6-3	TRBJ1-5	TGTGCCAGCAGTTACAGGGGAGTGCAGCCCCAGCATTTT	CASSYRGVQPQHF
NA	many	13	TRBV12-3/TRBV12-4	TRBJ1-6	TGTGCCAGCAGTTTAGGGTCAAATTCACCCCTCCACTTT	CASSLGSNSPLHF
TRBD1	NA	14	TRBV10-3	TRBJ2-7	TGTGCCATCAGTCCGGGACAGGGGTCCTACGAGCAGTACTTC	CAISPGQGSYEQYF
NA	many	16	TRBV6-4	TRBJ2-1	TGTGCCAGCAGTGACGGGCGGCAGGGAGATTACAATGAGCAGTTCTTC	CASSDGRQGDYNEQFF
TRBD2	few	15	TRBV30	TRBJ2-3	TGTGCCTGGAATTTAGCGGGGAGTAGCACAGATACGCAGTATTTT	CAWNLAGSSTDTQYF
NA	few	17	TRBV20-1	TRBJ2-4	TGCAGTGCTAGAGCCCCCGCCGGGTGTATTTCTGAAAACATTCAGTACTTC	CSARAPAGCISENIQYF
NA	many	13	TRBV5-1	TRBJ1-6	TGCGCCAGCAGCTCGACAGCAAATTCACCCCTCCACTTT	CASSSTANSPLHF
NA	NA	14	TRBV6-5	TRBJ1-5	TGTGCCAGCAGGGGTGGGTCTTGGAATCAGCCCCAGCATTTT	CASRGGSWNQPQHF
TRBD1	few	15	TRBV12-5	TRBJ2-5	TGTGCTAGTGGTTCCCTACGGACAGGGCAAGAGACCCAGTACTTC	CASGSLRTGQETQYF
TRBD2	many	15	TRBV7-2	TRBJ2-7	TGTGCCAGCAGCTACCCTAGCGGGGGGGCGGGGGAGCAGTACTTC	CASSYPSGGAGEQYF
TRBD2	many	15	TRBV12-5	TRBJ2-3	TGTGCTAGTGGTTTGGTACTAGCGAACACAGATACGCAGTATTTT	CASGLVLANTDTQYF
NA	few	13	TRBV7-9	TRBJ1-1	TGTGCCAGCAGCTTAGCGCTTCGCCGAGGAGCTTTCTTT	CASSLALRRGAFF
NA	NA	13	TRBV6-1	TRBJ2-7	TGTGCCAGCAGTGATCAGGGCTCCTACGAGCAGTACTTC	CASSDQGSYEQYF
NA	many	16	TRBV3-1	TRBJ1-1	TGTGCCAGCAGCCAGGGACAAACGATCGTGCCTGGAGAAGCTTTCTTT	CASSQGQTIVPGEAFF
TRBD1	many	12	TRBV7-9	TRBJ2-7	TGTGCCAGCAGTCCGACAGGGCTCGAGGAGTACTTC	CASSPTGLEEYF
NA	NA	17	TRBV3-1	TRBJ1-5	TGTGCCAGCAGCTCCCAAGGCGGAGAGTTCGGCAATCAGCCCCAGCATTTT	CASSSQGGEFGNQPQHF
TRBD1	NA	15	TRBV20-1	TRBJ2-6	TGCAGTGCGCCGACAGGGCCCATCTGGGCCAACGTCCTGACTTTC	CSAPTGPIWANVLTF
TRBD1	many	16	TRBV20-1	TRBJ2-3	TGCAGTGCTAAAACGATGGGACAGGGATTCACAGATACGCAGTATTTT	CSAKTMGQGFTDTQYF
TRBD1	NA	15	TRBV20-1	TRBJ2-7	TGCAGTGCGCCCCAGGCCGACAGGGGCGCCGACGAGCAGTACTTC	CSAPQADRGADEQYF
NA	NA	14	TRBV30	TRBJ2-5	TGTGCCTGGAGTCACGGAAGCGTTCTTGAGACCCAGTACTTC	CAWSHGSVLETQYF
TRBD1	NA	16	TRBV7-9	TRBJ1-5	TGTGCCAGCAGCACGCTTGACAGGGGCTCGGATCAGCCCCAGCATTTT	CASSTLDRGSDQPQHF
TRBD1	NA	13	TRBV7-2	TRBJ1-5	TGTGCCAACACAGGGGACAGGAGTCAGCCCCAGCATTTT	CANTGDRSQPQHF
TRBD1	many	13	TRBV7-2	TRBJ1-6	TGTGCCAGCAGCTTAGGGCGACAGGGAACCCTCCACTTT	CASSLGRQGTLHF
NA	few	15	TRBV3-1	TRBJ1-1	TGTGCCAGCAGCCCCCAGGGCAGGTGGGGCACTGAAGCTTTCTTT	CASSPQGRWGTEAFF
TRBD1	many	15	TRBV10-3	TRBJ1-6	TGTGCCATCAGAATGGGACAGGCGATTAATTCACCCCTCCACTTT	CAIRMGQAINSPLHF
NA	NA	11	TRBV12-3/TRBV12-4	TRBJ1-2	TGTGCCAGCAGTGACAGGTCTGGCTACACCTTC	CASSDRSGYTF
NA	many	12	TRBV20-1	TRBJ1-2	TGCAGTGCAGGCCCCGGGGCAGACGGCTACACCTTC	CSAGPGADGYTF
NA	many	15	TRBV20-1	TRBJ1-5	TGCAGTGCCCTGGCCTTAAACGGGGGCAATCAGCCCCAGCATTTT	CSALALNGGNQPQHF
TRBD1	few	12	TRBV10-3	TRBJ1-1	TGTGCCATCAGGACCCGACAGGGAGAAGCTTTCTTT	CAIRTRQGEAFF
NA	few	15	TRBV7-6	TRBJ1-3	TGTGCCAGCAGCTTAGCCTCCTCTTCTGGAAACACCATATATTTT	CASSLASSSGNTIYF